What follows describes a single T cell receptor beta chain. The sample comes from a study of blood T cell repertoires in COVID-19. The overall study: Sites in the United States, Italy and Spain provided acute and convalescent COVID-19 samples. From T cells, B-cell-depleted T cells, or PBMCs came the material, which was cDNA or gDNA.

Original handling: Cell counts per sample came from amplifying reference gene primers. The method was immunoSEQ multiplex PCR; TCRdb's version includes in-frame clones alone and lacks a portion of them. The DNA gave D and trimming, while V, J and clone size come from that table. There are 230,000 or so clones in the sample; 75% to 90% occur only once, and around 4.7% lies in the top ten. V was pared by 5 bases and J by 4 bases, with 21 bases between. The germline V gene encodes CDR1 SGHTA and CDR2 FQGNSA. This CDR3 spans 16 amino acids. The sequence derives from a human donor in a cohort sampled during active COVID-19. The rearrangement uses TRBV7-2 and TRBJ2-7; TRBD2 is a possible D gene (6 bases). What was sequenced was peripheral blood. The CDR3, as DNA: TGTGCCAGCAGCCCCCGAGCGGGTTTGGGGCATTACGAGCAGTACTTC. It translates to CASSPRAGLGHYEQYF. The variable domain in full, completed from reference TRBV7-2 and TRBJ2-7, reads GAGVSQSPSNKVTEKGKDVELRCDPISGHTALYWYRQSLGQGLEFLIYFQGNSAPDKSGLPSDRFSAERTGGSVSTLTIQRTQQEDSAVYLCASSPRAGLGHYEQYFGPGTRLTVT.